Listed below are T cell receptor beta chains from one sample, sequenced in a study of T cells in Graves' hyperthyroidism and ophthalmopathy. TCRdb ran MiXCR on the multiplex PCR reads and lists one entry per CDR3 protein. The table includes 310,000 or so distinct CDR3 sequences, approximately 17% detected once. Sequenced: blood. The receptors stem from a woman between 55 and 75 years old with Graves' ophthalmopathy. Both conserved end residues are trimmed from each CDR3. Clone size appears in some rows only: once, few, many, or a class for an expanded clone.

V: TRBV10-3; J: TRBJ2-5; size: -; CDR3: AISGTDGTQY
V: TRBV4-3; J: TRBJ2-2; size: few; CDR3: ASSMDRGHGELF
V: TRBV6-2/TRBV6-3; J: TRBJ2-7; size: few; CDR3: ASSTGGRPGYEQY
V: TRBV6-1; J: TRBJ2-7; size: many; CDR3: ASSETPGTGIRYEQY
V: TRBV5-5; J: TRBJ2-5; size: -; CDR3: ASISPFNPETQY
V: TRBV15; J: TRBJ2-3; size: few; CDR3: ATSRERVGVTDTQY
V: TRBV5-1; J: TRBJ2-7; size: many; CDR3: ASSSGQGGYEQY
V: TRBV24-1; J: TRBJ2-5; size: few; CDR3: AASEEQGYEETQY
V: TRBV6-1; J: TRBJ1-6; size: many; CDR3: ASSEFGDRGASPLH
V: TRBV7-9; J: TRBJ2-3; size: many; CDR3: ASSPLGRGSTDTQY
V: TRBV28; J: TRBJ2-3; size: many; CDR3: ASSPKFGYISTDTQY
V: TRBV18; J: TRBJ1-6; size: -; CDR3: ASSPRGQGNSPLH
V: TRBV2; J: TRBJ1-1; size: many; CDR3: ASSEEAVQEAF
V: TRBV12-3/TRBV12-4; J: TRBJ2-7; size: many; CDR3: ASSFGTHYEQY
V: TRBV11-2; J: TRBJ2-3; size: many; CDR3: ASSRTYRDGDTQY
V: TRBV3-1; J: TRBJ2-3; size: -; CDR3: ASSRIQGSTDTQY
V: TRBV7-2; J: TRBJ2-5; size: -; CDR3: ASSLELAEETQY
V: TRBV7-6; J: TRBJ2-1; size: -; CDR3: ASSRLRNEQF
V: TRBV4-1; J: TRBJ1-6; size: -; CDR3: ASSQEGLGEGGSPLH
V: TRBV28; J: TRBJ2-2; size: many; CDR3: AGAGGGVTGELF
V: TRBV20-1; J: TRBJ1-5; size: few; CDR3: SARDRRQGNQPQH
V: TRBV20-1; J: TRBJ2-3; size: many; CDR3: SAHDPSGGPDTQY
V: TRBV3-1; J: TRBJ2-5; size: -; CDR3: ASSQVGGETQY
V: TRBV2; J: TRBJ2-4; size: -; CDR3: ASSEQQLAKNIQY
V: TRBV27; J: TRBJ2-7; size: many; CDR3: ATIDSAGTYEQY
V: TRBV27; J: TRBJ1-4; size: many; CDR3: ASSLSRGQGEEKLF
V: TRBV29-1; J: TRBJ2-2; size: -; CDR3: SVVTENTGELF
V: TRBV20-1; J: TRBJ2-3; size: many; CDR3: SAAGQGFFTDTQY
V: TRBV7-3; J: TRBJ2-1; size: -; CDR3: ASSLMGSSYNEQF
V: TRBV7-2; J: TRBJ2-1; size: many; CDR3: ASSLARYYNEQF
V: TRBV28; J: TRBJ1-2; size: -; CDR3: ASSDPGTIYGYT
V: TRBV5-8; J: TRBJ1-2; size: many; CDR3: ASSDWTGGPYGYT
V: TRBV7-8; J: TRBJ2-1; size: many; CDR3: ASSSHAGEQF
V: TRBV12-3/TRBV12-4; J: TRBJ2-3; size: -; CDR3: ASRLASADTQY
V: TRBV19; J: TRBJ2-5; size: many; CDR3: ASKEAGQETQY
V: TRBV3-1; J: TRBJ1-2; size: many; CDR3: ASSRDLAGGGGYT
V: TRBV28; J: TRBJ2-2; size: many; CDR3: ASASGTTYQGNTGELF
V: TRBV6-1; J: TRBJ2-1; size: many; CDR3: ASSTNNAEQF
V: TRBV3-1; J: TRBJ2-7; size: many; CDR3: ASSQAASYEQY
V: TRBV30; J: TRBJ1-6; size: once; CDR3: AWRLDRGSGNSPLH
V: TRBV10-3; J: TRBJ1-5; size: -; CDR3: AISEVGPNQPQH
V: TRBV15; J: TRBJ1-2; size: many; CDR3: ATSITGTGASYGYT
V: TRBV11-2; J: TRBJ2-5; size: many; CDR3: ASSLWGEETQY
V: TRBV7-2; J: TRBJ2-5; size: many; CDR3: ASSQRRGLQTQY
V: TRBV29-1; J: TRBJ2-1; size: many; CDR3: SVEGSGPYNEQF
V: TRBV7-6; J: TRBJ1-2; size: few; CDR3: ASSSPKTGDYT
V: TRBV20-1; J: TRBJ1-1; size: many; CDR3: SATPDSNTEAF
V: TRBV6-1; J: TRBJ1-2; size: many; CDR3: ASRLTGTYGYT
V: TRBV20-1; J: TRBJ2-1; size: -; CDR3: SAPSGGVDEQF
V: TRBV29-1; J: TRBJ2-1; size: -; CDR3: SVDLSNEQF
V: TRBV24-1; J: TRBJ2-2; size: few; CDR3: ATSEAGTGNTGELF
V: TRBV6-2/TRBV6-3; J: TRBJ2-7; size: few; CDR3: ASRYPDRSSYEQY
V: TRBV4-1; J: TRBJ1-5; size: few; CDR3: ASSPSGRGLGNQPQH